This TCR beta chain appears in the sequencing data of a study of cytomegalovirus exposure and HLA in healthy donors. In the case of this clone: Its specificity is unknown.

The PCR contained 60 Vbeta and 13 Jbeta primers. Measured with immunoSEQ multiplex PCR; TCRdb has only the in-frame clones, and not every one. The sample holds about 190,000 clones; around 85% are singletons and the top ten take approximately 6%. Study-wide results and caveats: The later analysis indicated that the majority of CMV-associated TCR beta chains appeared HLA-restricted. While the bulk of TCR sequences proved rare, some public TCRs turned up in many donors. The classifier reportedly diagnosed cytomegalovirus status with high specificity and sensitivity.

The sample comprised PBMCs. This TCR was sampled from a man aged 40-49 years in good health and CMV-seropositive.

This CDR3 reads CVAGGVGNTIYF. The CDR3 DNA sequence: TGTGTCGCAGGGGGTGTTGGAAACACCATATATTTT. V and J are TRBV5-4 and TRBJ1-3; TRBD1 matches 7 bases. The germline V gene has CDR1 SGHNT and CDR2 YYREEE (reference sequence). The CDR3 sequence is 12 residues long.